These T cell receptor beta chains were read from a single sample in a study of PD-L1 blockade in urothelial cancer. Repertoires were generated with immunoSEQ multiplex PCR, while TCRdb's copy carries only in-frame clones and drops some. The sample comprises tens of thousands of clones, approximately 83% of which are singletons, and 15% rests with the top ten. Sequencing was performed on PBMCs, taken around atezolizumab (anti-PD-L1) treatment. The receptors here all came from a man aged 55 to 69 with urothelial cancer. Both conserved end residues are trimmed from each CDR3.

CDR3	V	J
ASSWGQGSDEQY	TRBV5-1	TRBJ2-7
AWSVREADTQY	TRBV30	TRBJ2-3
ASSSRTGEGISNQPQH	TRBV28	TRBJ1-5
SGDRDTGELF	TRBV29-1	TRBJ2-2
AWSATGLSEKLF	TRBV30	TRBJ1-4
ASSLGTKETQY	TRBV5-1	TRBJ2-5
ASSPRGGVNLYNEQF	TRBV14	TRBJ2-1
ASSRETGASGANVLT	TRBV19	TRBJ2-6
ASSSGQNTEAF	TRBV11-2	TRBJ1-1
ASSPRGGPNTGELF	TRBV9	TRBJ2-2
ATGGNMNTGELF	TRBV10-2	TRBJ2-2
SVSITGGNEQF	TRBV29-1	TRBJ2-1
ASSSDRTTDTQY	TRBV7-6	TRBJ2-3
ASSLLRQGSYEQY	TRBV5-8	TRBJ2-7
ASSRSGGALGELF	TRBV2	TRBJ2-2
SHRVLYGYT	TRBV29-1	TRBJ1-2
AWSEGQLQFQPQH	TRBV30	TRBJ1-5
ASSRGDSKSNEQF	TRBV7-9	TRBJ2-1
ASSRTPGQGVADTQY	TRBV5-6	TRBJ2-3
ASSSGTTNTGELF	TRBV7-3	TRBJ2-2
ASSLVFGLAGGETQY	TRBV11-2	TRBJ2-5
ASSLAQGLAYNEQF	TRBV11-2	TRBJ2-1
ASSNTGLAGNTIY	TRBV5-1	TRBJ1-3
ASSMGQPETQY	TRBV19	TRBJ2-5
ASSLGGVTGYSNQPQH	TRBV19	TRBJ1-5
ASSPWRGIGYEQY	TRBV4-3	TRBJ2-7
ASSVDRNYEQY	TRBV2	TRBJ2-7
ASRLGGGFYEQY	TRBV12-2	TRBJ2-7
ASSFPGLAAYNEQF	TRBV5-1	TRBJ2-1
ASSPTGRGGRETQY	TRBV5-4	TRBJ2-5
ASSQTGGGDTQY	TRBV7-2	TRBJ2-3
ASSLSTGTLETQY	TRBV5-5	TRBJ2-5
ASTSLGRDLGNTIY	TRBV7-2	TRBJ1-3
ASSRTGLMGGANVLT	TRBV2	TRBJ2-6
ASSPGTSGGEETQY	TRBV11-3	TRBJ2-5
ASSLPDISYEQY	TRBV28	TRBJ2-7
ASRAGNQPQH	TRBV6-5	TRBJ1-5
ASRSPGSGNTIY	TRBV6-5	TRBJ1-3
ATSSAGGVSYEQY	TRBV15	TRBJ2-7
ASSFSVGRGGGETQY	TRBV5-4	TRBJ2-5
ASSSGGGGSYEQY	TRBV6-5	TRBJ2-7
ASSLRDTFNYEQY	TRBV5-5	TRBJ2-7
ASSRDRDSYGYT	TRBV6-5	TRBJ1-2
ASSYAREGETQY	TRBV6-5	TRBJ2-5